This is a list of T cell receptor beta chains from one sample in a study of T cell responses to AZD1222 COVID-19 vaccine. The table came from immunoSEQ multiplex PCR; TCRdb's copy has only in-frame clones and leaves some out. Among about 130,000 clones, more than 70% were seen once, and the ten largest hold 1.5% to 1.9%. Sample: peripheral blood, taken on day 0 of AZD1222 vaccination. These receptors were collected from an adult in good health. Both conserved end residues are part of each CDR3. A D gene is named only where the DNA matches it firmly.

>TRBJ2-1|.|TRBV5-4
TGTGCCAGCAGCTTCTATCGTACCTCCTACAATGAGCAGTTCTTC
CASSFYRTSYNEQFF
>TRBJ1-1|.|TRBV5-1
TGCGCCAGCAGCTTGGCGTTGGGGAGTACAACTGAAGCTTTCTTT
CASSLALGSTTEAFF
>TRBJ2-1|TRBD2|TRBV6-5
TGTGCCAGCAGGACCGGGACTAGCGGGAAAAATGAGCAGTTCTTC
CASRTGTSGKNEQFF
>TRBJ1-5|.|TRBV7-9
TGTGCCAGCAGCTTAGCTAGCAATCAGCCCCAGCATTTT
CASSLASNQPQHF
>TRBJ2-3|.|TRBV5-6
TGTGCCAGCAGCTCGCCTCTTGGGAGCACAGATACGCAGTATTTT
CASSSPLGSTDTQYF
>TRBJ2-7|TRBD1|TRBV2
TGTGCCAGCAGTGAGGGGGACAGTCACTACGAGCAGTACTTC
CASSEGDSHYEQYF
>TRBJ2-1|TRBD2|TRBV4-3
TGCGCCAGCAGCGGGGGACTAGCTGCCAATGAGCAGTTCTTC
CASSGGLAANEQFF
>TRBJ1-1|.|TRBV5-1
TGCGCCAGCAGCTTGGGGGGGACTTCGAACACTGAAGCTTTCTTT
CASSLGGTSNTEAFF
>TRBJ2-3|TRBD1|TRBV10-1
TGCGCCAGCAGTGTTGGAGACAGGGGATCAGATACGCAGTATTTT
CASSVGDRGSDTQYF
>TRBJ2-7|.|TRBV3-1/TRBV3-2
TGTGCCAGCAGCCTGACTAGTCACGAGCAGTACTTC
CASSLTSHEQYF
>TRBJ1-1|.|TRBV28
TGTGCCAGCAGTACACAGGGGAACACTGAAGCTTTCTTT
CASSTQGNTEAFF
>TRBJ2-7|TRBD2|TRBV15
TGTGCCACCAGCAGAGATCGTACTAGCGGTACCTACGAGCAGTACTTC
CATSRDRTSGTYEQYF
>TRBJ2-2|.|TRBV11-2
TGTGCCAGCAGCTCAGTCAGGGGAGCCGGGGAGCTGTTTTTT
CASSSVRGAGELFF
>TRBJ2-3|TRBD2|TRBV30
TGTGCCTGGACCGCCGGGGGGGCGAGCACAGATACGCAGTATTTT
CAWTAGGASTDTQYF
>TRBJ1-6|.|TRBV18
TGTGCCAGCTCACCATTTTCAGGGGCGAAGGGTCTCTCCTATAATTCACCCCTCCACTTT
CASSPFSGAKGLSYNSPLHF
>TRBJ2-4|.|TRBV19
TGTGCCAGTAGTATAGGGCTAAACATTCAGTACTTC
CASSIGLNIQYF
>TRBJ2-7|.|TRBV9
TGTGCCAGCAGCCCAGAGGGGACGGGGTTTAGTATGGACTTC
CASSPEGTGFSMDF
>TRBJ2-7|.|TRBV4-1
TGCGCCAGCAGCCAAGACGGACTTGGGAGGGAGCAGTACTTC
CASSQDGLGREQYF
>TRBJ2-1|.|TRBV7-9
TGTGCCAGCAGCTTAGTAGTTTCTAAAAACAATGAGCAGTTCTTC
CASSLVVSKNNEQFF
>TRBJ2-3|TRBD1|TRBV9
TGTGCCAGCAGCGTCTCAGGGGGCCTTAGCACAGATACGCAGTATTTT
CASSVSGGLSTDTQYF
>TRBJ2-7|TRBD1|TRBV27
TGTGCCAGCATTGGACAGGGGCTTCCGGGCGAGCAGTACTTC
CASIGQGLPGEQYF
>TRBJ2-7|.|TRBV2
TGTGCCAGCAGTGAGGGAACTGGACCATCCTACGAGCAGTACTTC
CASSEGTGPSYEQYF